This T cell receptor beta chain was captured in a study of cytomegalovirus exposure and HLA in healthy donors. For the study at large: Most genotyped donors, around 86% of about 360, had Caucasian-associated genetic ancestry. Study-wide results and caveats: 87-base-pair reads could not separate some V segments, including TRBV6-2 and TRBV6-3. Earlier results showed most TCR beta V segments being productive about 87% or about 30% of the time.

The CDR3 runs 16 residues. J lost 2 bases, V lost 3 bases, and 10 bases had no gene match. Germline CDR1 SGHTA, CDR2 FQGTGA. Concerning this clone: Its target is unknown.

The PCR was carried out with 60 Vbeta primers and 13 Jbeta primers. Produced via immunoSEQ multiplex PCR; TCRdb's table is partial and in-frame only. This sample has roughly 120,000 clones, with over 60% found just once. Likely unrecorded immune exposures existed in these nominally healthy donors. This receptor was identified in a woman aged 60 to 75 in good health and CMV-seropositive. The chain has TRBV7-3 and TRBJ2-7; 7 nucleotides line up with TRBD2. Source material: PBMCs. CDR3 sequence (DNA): TGTGCCAGCAGCTTGCGGTCGGGCAGCGGGACCTACGAGCAGTACTTC. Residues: CASSLRSGSGTYEQYF.